This T cell receptor (beta chain) was sequenced in a study of blood T cells in healthy people across ages. Per germline, CDR1 SGHTA and CDR2 FQGNSA. The CDR3 consists of 17 residues. V shed 2 bases and J 1 base; nucleotides not matched to a gene: 7. For the second PCR, which ran for roughly 7 to 11 cycles, a sample-barcoded 5' primer and a J-beta primer mix were used. TCRdb re-derived calls from the 5' RACE reads in MiXCR, one entry per CDR3 protein. The repertoire includes about 1.8 million distinct CDR3 sequences, around 48% of them detected once, and 2% to 2.5% sits in the top ten. The sequence was obtained from a woman aged 40 to 55 in good health. Sequenced sample: blood. J is TRBJ2-4 and V is TRBV7-2; TRBD2 agrees at 8 bases. CDR3 residues: CASSLRASGQAKNIQYF. The DNA for the CDR3 is TGTGCCAGCAGCTTAAGGGCTAGCGGGCAGGCCAAAAACATTCAGTACTTC. The entire variable domain, with the rest obtained from reference TRBV7-2 and TRBJ2-4, is as follows: GAGVSQSPSNKVTEKGKDVELRCDPISGHTALYWYRQSLGQGLEFLIYFQGNSAPDKSGLPSDRFSAERTGGSVSTLTIQRTQQEDSAVYLCASSLRASGQAKNIQYFGAGTRLSVL.